Presented here are 12 T cell receptor beta chains from one specimen sequenced in a study of cytomegalovirus exposure and HLA in healthy donors. 60 Vbeta and 13 Jbeta primers were used in PCR. Data came from immunoSEQ multiplex PCR; TCRdb stores just in-frame clones and leaves some out. The data show about 160,000 clones, around 90% seen once. The sample consisted of PBMCs. These receptors were collected from a woman aged 25 to 39 in good health and CMV-seronegative.

The chain joins TRBV30 to TRBJ1-2, with TRBD1 matching 7 bases. Trimming took 1 base from V and 4 from J; bases not matched to a gene: 3. This CDR3 is built from 13 residues. CDR1 and CDR2 from the germline V gene are GTSNPN and SVGIG (reference sequence). CDR3: CAWSGGGLYGYTF. CDR3 DNA: TGTGCCTGGAGTGGAGGGGGCCTCTATGGCTACACCTTC.

The chain carries TRBV7-2 and TRBJ2-5; a possible D gene is TRBD2 (6 bases). CDR3 size: 14 residues. CDR1 is SGHTA and CDR2 is FQGNSA in the germline V gene. The V gene lost 8 bases and the J gene lost 11 bases, with 24 bases spanning the gap. The CDR3 DNA is TGTGCCAGCCTCGGGACTCCCCTTGGAGGGGAGCAGTACTTC. The encoded protein is CASLGTPLGGEQYF.

This rearrangement joins TRBV29-1 to TRBJ1-5; a weak D match, TRBD1 (5 bases). There are 14 residues in the CDR3. Germline V gives CDR1 SQVTM, CDR2 ANQGSEA. V gave up 6 bases and J gave up 7 bases, with 19 bases separating them. CDR3 coding DNA: TGCAGCGTAGCAACAGGTGGCGGAGGGCAGCCCCAGCATTTT. Translated, it gives CSVATGGGGQPQHF.

The chain couples TRBV5-1 to TRBJ1-6; 8 nucleotides line up with TRBD1. CDR3 length equals 14 residues. Germline-derived CDR1 and CDR2 are SGHRS and YFSETQ. The ends lost 4 bases at V and 11 bases at J; junction bases unmatched: 8. CDR3 amino acids: CASSAGTGSAPLHF. The CDR3 DNA is TGCGCCAGCAGCGCCGGGACAGGCTCGGCACCCCTCCACTTT. Together with reference TRBV5-1 and TRBJ1-6, the CDR3 gives the full variable domain: KAGVTQTPRYLIKTRGQQVTLSCSPISGHRSVSWYQQTPGQGLQFLFEYFSETQRNKGNFPGRFSGRQFSNSRSEMNVSTLELGDSALYLCASSAGTGSAPLHFGNGTRLTVT.

V gene TRBV19 combines with J gene TRBJ2-5; 8 bases map to TRBD1. The J call is in doubt because the DNA end fits TRBJ2-7 better. Germline CDR1 and CDR2: LNHDA and SQIVND (reference sequence). The CDR3 extends over 14 amino acids. CDR3 in DNA: TGTGCCAGTACCGGGACAGGTCGCTCCTACGAGCAGTACTTC. It codes for CASTGTGRSYEQYF.

The chain is built from TRBV27 and TRBJ2-7; 7 nucleotides line up with TRBD2. The CDR3 runs 14 residues. Per the germline V gene, CDR1 is MNHEY and CDR2 is SMNVEV (reference sequence). V shed 6 bases, J shed 5 bases, and the junction held 10 bases outside the gene matches. In DNA, the CDR3 is TGTGCCAGCAGCCCTCGTGGGAGGGACCACGAGCAGTACTTC. It yields the protein CASSPRGRDHEQYF.

The CDR3 here is CASSYPTGGNEKLFF. The CDR3 coding sequence is TGCGCCAGCAGCTACCCGACAGGGGGAAATGAAAAACTGTTTTTT. V usage is TRBV5-1 and J usage is TRBJ1-4; 9 nucleotides align to TRBD1. Germline values: CDR1 SGHRS, CDR2 YFSETQ. V lost 3 bases to trimming and J lost 5 bases; unmatched junction nucleotides: 5. The CDR3 consists of 15 residues.

The rearrangement joins TRBV9 to TRBJ2-1, with D possibly matching TRBD2 (6 bases). V lost 4 bases to trimming and J lost 5 bases, with 16 bases between them. Germline V lookup: CDR1 SGDLS, CDR2 YYNGEE. This CDR3 region has 15 residues. As DNA, the CDR3 is TGTGCCAGCAGCTCAACCCCCGGGACTCACAATGAGCAGTTCTTC. This gives the protein CASSSTPGTHNEQFF. Filled out from reference TRBV9 and TRBJ2-1, the complete variable domain reads DSGVTQTPKHLITATGQRVTLRCSPRSGDLSVYWYQQSLDQGLQFLIQYYNGEERAKGNILERFSAQQFPDLHSELNLSSLELGDSALYFCASSSTPGTHNEQFFGPGTRLTVL.

The chain recombines TRBV6-5 with TRBJ2-3; 9 positions agree with TRBD2. Per the germline V gene, CDR1 is MNHEY and CDR2 is SVGAGI. V lost 2 bases and J lost 5; bases outside the gene matches: 5. This CDR3 comprises 15 residues. The CDR3 DNA reads as TGTGCCAGCAGTTACGTGCGGGAGGGCCGAGATACGCAGTATTTT. This translates into CASSYVREGRDTQYF.

The J gene is TRBJ1-3, the V gene TRBV5-1; D is unresolved. Trimming pared 1 base from V and 0 bases from J, leaving 5 bases between. The CDR3 consists of 14 residues. The germline CDR1 and CDR2 sequences are SGHRS and YFSETQ. The DNA for the CDR3 is TGCGCCAGCAGCTTGACAGCCTCTGGAAACACCATATATTTT. Translated, it gives CASSLTASGNTIYF.

V and J are TRBV4-1 and TRBJ2-7, with TRBD2 matching over 7 bases. This CDR3 comprises 13 residues. The V gene's germline CDR1 is MGHRA and CDR2 YSYEKL. V dropped 6 bases and J dropped 1; count of bases not matched to a gene: 3. DNA for the CDR3: TGCGCCAGCAGGGCTAGCGGATCCTACGAGCAGTACTTC. Its translation is CASRASGSYEQYF.

The CDR3 reads CASSYRTGAGNTIYF. As DNA, the CDR3 is TGTGCCAGCAGTTACAGGACCGGGGCTGGAAACACCATATATTTT. The rearrangement uses TRBV6-5 and TRBJ1-3; D gene unclear. The V gene's germline CDR1 is MNHEY and CDR2 SVGAGI. The V end was cut by 2 bases, the J end by 2 bases, with 10 bases between. There are 15 residues in the CDR3.